This T cell receptor (beta chain) came from a study of blood T cell repertoires in COVID-19. Produced via immunoSEQ multiplex PCR; TCRdb's table is partial and in-frame only. The sample consists of 95,000 to 100,000 clones, around 80% of them appearing once. This clone turned up a few times. The CDR3 loop spans 15 amino acids. Germline CDR1 LNHDA, CDR2 SQIVND (reference sequence). Trimming stripped 6 bases from V and 1 base from J, with 15 bases between. The sample was peripheral blood. This TCR was recovered from a human donor in a cohort sampled during active COVID-19. The chain combines TRBV19 with TRBJ1-2; TRBD1 might be the D (6 bases). The CDR3 DNA reads as TGTGCCAGTAGCCCGGACAGCCAGCTTAACTATGGCTACACCTTC. Protein: CASSPDSQLNYGYTF.